The rows below give T cell receptor beta chains drawn from one sample of a study of cytomegalovirus exposure and HLA in healthy donors. TCRdb keeps only in-frame clones here, not all; method: immunoSEQ multiplex PCR. The table shows around 160,000 clones, with about 76% occurring only once. The source material was PBMCs. The receptors originated from a woman aged 35 to 49 in good health and CMV-seropositive. Each CDR3 is given with its conserved first and last residue. The D gene is left open where the match is weak. Only part of the rows carry a size: once, few, many, or a class if the clone is expanded.

>TRBJ1-4|.|TRBD1|TRBV7-2
CASSSGTGREKLFF
TGTGCCAGCAGCTCCGGGACAGGGAGGGAAAAACTGTTTTTT
>TRBJ2-7|few|TRBD1|TRBV2
CASEDRGTGLSEQYF
TGTGCCAGCGAAGATAGGGGGACAGGGTTGAGCGAGCAGTACTTC
>TRBJ1-3|few|.|TRBV9
CASSVDIISSGNTIYF
TGTGCCAGCAGCGTAGACATTATAAGCTCTGGAAACACCATATATTTT
>TRBJ1-2|.|TRBD1|TRBV12-5
CASGSDRAFNYGYTF
TGTGCTAGTGGCTCCGACAGGGCTTTCAACTATGGCTACACCTTC
>TRBJ2-7|few|TRBD2|TRBV11-2
CASSSSGTSGGKEYF
TGTGCCAGCAGCTCCTCCGGGACTAGCGGGGGTAAAGAGTACTTC
>TRBJ1-6|.|.|TRBV18
CASSPVEVNSPLHF
TGTGCCAGCTCACCGGTAGAAGTTAATTCACCCCTCCACTTT
>TRBJ1-3|.|TRBD1|TRBV5-6
CASSSTRDRGLYSGNTIYF
TGTGCCAGCAGCTCCACCCGGGACAGGGGGCTTTACTCTGGAAACACCATATATTTT
>TRBJ2-6|.|.|TRBV21-1
CASSKAAGTGLISGANVLTF
TGTGCCAGCAGCAAAGCGGCCGGGACAGGCCTTATCTCTGGGGCCAACGTCCTGACTTTC
>TRBJ2-7|.|TRBD1|TRBV6-5
CASRTGGGYEQYF
TGTGCCAGTAGGACAGGTGGGGGTTACGAGCAGTACTTC
>TRBJ1-1|.|.|TRBV4-2
CASSQEEVGAGNTEAFF
TGTGCCAGCAGCCAAGAGGAGGTCGGAGCAGGGAACACTGAAGCTTTCTTT
>TRBJ1-3|.|TRBD1|TRBV5-6
CASSFRTGRSGNTIYF
TGTGCCAGCAGCTTCCGGACAGGGCGGTCTGGAAACACCATATATTTT
>TRBJ1-6|.|TRBD1|TRBV30
CAWSPGQGANSPLHF
TGTGCCTGGAGCCCGGGACAGGGAGCAAATTCACCCCTCCACTTT
>TRBJ2-4|.|TRBD1|TRBV29-1
CSVEDWTGGKNIQYF
TGCAGCGTTGAAGATTGGACAGGGGGCAAAAACATTCAGTACTTC
>TRBJ2-3|.|TRBD2|TRBV19
CASSSRLAGPDTQYF
TGTGCCAGTAGTTCCCGACTAGCGGGACCAGATACGCAGTATTTT
>TRBJ2-7|once|.|TRBV19
CASSGPRVYEQYF
TGTGCCAGTAGTGGCCCCAGGGTCTACGAGCAGTACTTC
>TRBJ1-1|.|TRBD1|TRBV5-6
CASSKGQGNTEAFF
TGTGCCAGCAGCAAGGGACAGGGGAACACTGAAGCTTTCTTT
>TRBJ1-2|.|.|TRBV2
CASRGGTQSFYGYTF
TGTGCCAGCAGGGGAGGGACACAGAGTTTCTATGGCTACACCTTC
>TRBJ1-6|.|.|TRBV1
CTSTTGTGRNSPLHF
TGCACCAGCACAACCGGGACAGGGCGTAATTCACCCCTCCACTTT
>TRBJ1-1|few|.|TRBV19
CASSIRQGGEVVLNTEAFF
TGTGCCAGTAGTATACGGCAGGGTGGGGAGGTAGTCTTGAACACTGAAGCTTTCTTT
>TRBJ2-7|.|TRBD2|TRBV18
CASSPHPGGRNEQYF
TGTGCCAGCTCACCACACCCGGGCGGGAGAAACGAGCAGTACTTC
>TRBJ2-5|few|TRBD2|TRBV5-1
CASSFTSGGQETQYF
TGCGCCAGCAGCTTTACTAGCGGAGGCCAAGAGACCCAGTACTTC
>TRBJ2-5|.|TRBD2|TRBV13
CASSRSGRGETQYF
TGTGCCAGCAGCCGTAGCGGGAGAGGAGAGACCCAGTACTTC
>TRBJ2-3|.|TRBD2|TRBV7-2
CASSPEVQVAGVTQYF
TGTGCCAGCAGCCCCGAGGTTCAGGTAGCGGGAGTTACGCAGTATTTT
>TRBJ2-7|.|.|TRBV2
CASSEAWQGSYEQYF
TGTGCCAGCAGTGAAGCTTGGCAGGGGAGCTACGAGCAGTACTTC
>TRBJ1-1|.|.|TRBV7-2
CASSLLRGNTEAFF
TGTGCCAGCAGCCTATTGAGAGGGAACACTGAAGCTTTCTTT
>TRBJ2-7|.|TRBD1|TRBV30
CAWSPGYTTGTYEQYF
TGTGCCTGGAGTCCAGGATACACGACAGGGACCTACGAGCAGTACTTC
>TRBJ2-2|.|TRBD1|TRBV5-4
CASSLGYRGNTGELFF
TGTGCCAGCAGCTTGGGGTACAGGGGAAACACCGGGGAGCTGTTTTTT
>TRBJ2-3|once|.|TRBV7-8
CASSPGDSRQDTQYF
TGTGCCAGCAGCCCCGGGGACTCGCGGCAAGATACGCAGTATTTT
>TRBJ1-1|.|TRBD1|TRBV6-1
CASSARDRVAFF
TGTGCCAGCAGTGCAAGGGACAGGGTAGCTTTCTTT
>TRBJ1-6|.|.|TRBV28
CASRQGGGKNNSPLHF
TGTGCCAGCAGGCAAGGGGGGGGGAAGAATAATTCACCCCTCCACTTT
>TRBJ2-7|.|TRBD2|TRBV4-3
CASSSGLADSYEQYF
TGCGCCAGCAGTTCCGGACTAGCGGATTCCTACGAGCAGTACTTC
>TRBJ1-2|.|TRBD1|TRBV10-3
CAISPGQSLYTF
TGTGCCATCTCACCGGGACAGAGCCTTTACACCTTC
>TRBJ1-6|.|TRBD1|TRBV30
CAWSRGRASPLHF
TGTGCCTGGAGCAGGGGGCGGGCCTCACCCCTCCACTTT
>TRBJ2-1|.|TRBD1|TRBV5-1
CASSTTGTGVYNEQFF
TGCGCCAGCAGCACAACCGGGACAGGGGTTTACAATGAGCAGTTCTTC
>TRBJ2-7|.|TRBD1|TRBV27
CASCWTGGYEQYF
TGTGCCAGCTGTTGGACAGGGGGATACGAGCAGTACTTC
>TRBJ2-5|.|.|TRBV2
CASSDRQGFETQYF
TGTGCCAGCAGTGACCGTCAGGGGTTTGAGACCCAGTACTTC
>TRBJ1-2|once|.|TRBV29-1
CSVEDHQGSYGYTF
TGCAGCGTTGAAGATCATCAGGGTAGTTATGGCTACACCTTC
>TRBJ2-7|few|.|TRBV6-6
CASTQPGLTGSYEQYF
TGTGCCAGCACTCAGCCCGGACTGACGGGGAGCTACGAGCAGTACTTC
>TRBJ1-1|.|.|TRBV7-9
CASSNGNTEAFF
TGTGCCAGCAGCAACGGGAACACTGAAGCTTTCTTT
>TRBJ2-5|.|TRBD1|TRBV11-3
CASSLSGTVQGETQYF
TGTGCCAGCAGCTTATCAGGGACAGTTCAGGGGGAGACCCAGTACTTC
>TRBJ1-2|.|.|TRBV5-6
CASSSLSELSVGYTF
TGTGCCAGCAGCTCCCTCTCTGAGTTGTCCGTGGGCTACACCTTC
>TRBJ2-2|.|TRBD2|TRBV9
CASSYGGGTGELFF
TGTGCCAGCTCATACGGGGGGGGCACCGGGGAGCTGTTTTTT